Listed below are T cell receptor beta chains from one sample, sequenced in a study of blood T cell repertoires in COVID-19. Using immunoSEQ multiplex PCR, the repertoire was profiled, and TCRdb retains in-frame clones only, with some absent. In the table there are some 40,000 clones, 85% to 95% of which are singletons. Sequencing was performed on peripheral blood. Receptors originate from a man in his forties or fifties with COVID-19, enrolled during active disease. The CDR3 runs from the conserved cysteine through the conserved F or W. D genes are given only for firm matches. Some rows have no size entry. The others give once, few or many, or a class for an expanded clone.

>TRBV14|.|TRBJ1-3|.|15
TGTGCCAGCAGCCCCCGGGGAGTAATTGGAAACACCATATATTTT
CASSPRGVIGNTIYF
>TRBV19|.|TRBJ2-7|once|14
TGTGCCAGTAGTTCGCAAACGGGCTCCTACGAGCAGTACTTC
CASSSQTGSYEQYF
>TRBV29-1|.|TRBJ1-2|.|14
TGCAGCGTTGCCATTGTCGGAGGGATCGATGGCTACACCTTC
CSVAIVGGIDGYTF
>TRBV5-1|.|TRBJ2-5|.|13
TGCGCCAGCAGCGGGCTTGGTCAAGAGACCCAGTACTTC
CASSGLGQETQYF
>TRBV7-9|.|TRBJ2-3|.|13
TGTGCCAGCAGCCTAAGAAGTCGGGATACGCAGTATTTT
CASSLRSRDTQYF
>TRBV3-1/TRBV3-2|TRBD2|TRBJ2-3|.|17
TGTGCCAGCAGCCCGCGGACTAGCGGGAGGAAGGCAGATACGCAGTATTTT
CASSPRTSGRKADTQYF
>TRBV28|.|TRBJ2-7|.|17
TGTGCCAGCAGTTTATCGTTCTACCTTTCTCCTACCTACGAGCAGTACTTC
CASSLSFYLSPTYEQYF
>TRBV5-1|.|TRBJ1-1|.|15
TGCGCCAGCAGCTTGGAGTCGCCAGTGAACACTGAAGCTTTCTTT
CASSLESPVNTEAFF
>TRBV10-3|.|TRBJ1-1|few|14
TGTGCCATCAGTGGTCCCGGGGAAAACACTGAAGCTTTCTTT
CAISGPGENTEAFF
>TRBV7-2|.|TRBJ2-2|.|15
TGTGCCAGCAGCTTAGCCGGGGGAAACACCGGGGAGCTGTTTTTT
CASSLAGGNTGELFF
>TRBV4-2|TRBD2|TRBJ2-3|.|18
TGTGCCAGCAGCCAAGCGGGACTAGCGGGAGGGTATCTAGATACGCAGTATTTT
CASSQAGLAGGYLDTQYF
>TRBV19|TRBD2|TRBJ2-1|.|16
TGTGCCAGTAGGGGGGGACTAGCCTGGTCCTACAATGAGCAGTTCTTC
CASRGGLAWSYNEQFF
>TRBV30|TRBD1|TRBJ1-1|.|14
TGTGCCTGGAGTACGACAGGGGGCAGGACTGAAGCTTTCTTT
CAWSTTGGRTEAFF
>TRBV10-1|TRBD2|TRBJ2-3|.|15
TGCGCCAGCAGGCCGGGGGGGCGGAGTGGGTTTACGCAGTATTTT
CASRPGGRSGFTQYF
>TRBV4-3|TRBD2|TRBJ2-3|.|18
TGCGCCAGCAGCCAAGATCTTGGGACTAGCGGTAGCACAGATACGCAGTATTTT
CASSQDLGTSGSTDTQYF
>TRBV7-2|.|TRBJ1-4|.|15
TGTGCCAGCAGCTCTCGGGGATCAACTAATGAAAAACTGTTTTTT
CASSSRGSTNEKLFF
>TRBV5-5|.|TRBJ2-3|.|14
TGTGCCAGCAGCTCCTTAGGAGGGCCAGATACGCAGTATTTT
CASSSLGGPDTQYF
>TRBV7-2|.|TRBJ2-1|.|16
TGTGCCAGCAGCATAGGACTACCTTCCTCCTACAATGAGCAGTTCTTC
CASSIGLPSSYNEQFF
>TRBV5-4|.|TRBJ1-1|.|11
TGTGCCAGCAGCCGGGGGGGACGAGCTTTCTTT
CASSRGGRAFF
>TRBV27|TRBD1|TRBJ1-2|.|13
TGTGCCAGCAGACCCGGGACAGGACGGTTGTACACCTTC
CASRPGTGRLYTF
>TRBV28|TRBD1|TRBJ1-1|.|14
TGTGCCAGCAGTCAGACAGGGGTTGGGACTGAAGCTTTCTTT
CASSQTGVGTEAFF
>TRBV7-2|TRBD1|TRBJ1-3|.|14
TGTGCCAGCAGTGGGACAGCTTCTGGAAACACCATATATTTT
CASSGTASGNTIYF
>TRBV6-5|.|TRBJ1-2|.|13
TGTGCCAGTAAGCCCTCGCTGTACTATGGCTACACCTTC
CASKPSLYYGYTF
>TRBV20-1|.|TRBJ2-1|.|15
TGCAGTGCTAGTCGGTCGGGAATCTCCTACAATGAGCAGTTCTTC
CSASRSGISYNEQFF
>TRBV28|.|TRBJ2-2|.|15
TGTGCCAGTCGGGAAGGGCCCCCAAAAGGCGGGGAGCTGTTTTTT
CASREGPPKGGELFF
>TRBV12-3/TRBV12-4|.|TRBJ2-7|.|12
TGTGCCAGCAGTTTAAACAACTACGAGCAGTACTTC
CASSLNNYEQYF
>TRBV7-2|.|TRBJ2-1|.|14
TGTGCCAGCAGCTTAGCGTCGGTTCTGCGGGAGCAGTTCTTC
CASSLASVLREQFF
>TRBV5-5|TRBD1|TRBJ1-6|.|14
TGTGCCAGCAGCTGGACAGGGGATAATTCACCCCTCCACTTT
CASSWTGDNSPLHF
>TRBV4-1|TRBD1|TRBJ2-1|.|14
TGCGCCAGCGCACAGGGGGCGATCTACAATGAGCAGTTCTTC
CASAQGAIYNEQFF